This T cell receptor beta chain was identified in a study of blood T cell repertoires in COVID-19. Overall study context: Samples representing acute and convalescent COVID-19 were sourced from the United States, Italy and Spain. In each case, the material was cDNA or gDNA derived from T cells, B-cell-depleted T cells, or PBMCs.

Study processing details: Amplification from reference gene primers served as the basis for estimated nucleated cell counts. The method was immunoSEQ multiplex PCR; TCRdb's version includes in-frame clones alone and lacks a portion of them. The DNA gave D and trimming, while V, J and clone size come from that table. Of approximately 250,000 clones listed, around 82% are singletons. The V end was cut by 4 bases, the J end by 3 bases, with 13 bases between. This CDR3 is 14 amino acids long. Germline V gene lookup returns CDR1 SGHKS and CDR2 YYEKEE (reference sequence). The sample comprised peripheral blood. The source of this sequence is a human donor in a cohort sampled during active COVID-19. V is TRBV5-5 and J is TRBJ1-1; maybe TRBD1 (5 bases). This chain's CDR3 is CASSPFGGDTEAFF. CDR3 DNA: TGTGCCAGCAGCCCGTTTGGGGGGGACACTGAAGCTTTCTTT.